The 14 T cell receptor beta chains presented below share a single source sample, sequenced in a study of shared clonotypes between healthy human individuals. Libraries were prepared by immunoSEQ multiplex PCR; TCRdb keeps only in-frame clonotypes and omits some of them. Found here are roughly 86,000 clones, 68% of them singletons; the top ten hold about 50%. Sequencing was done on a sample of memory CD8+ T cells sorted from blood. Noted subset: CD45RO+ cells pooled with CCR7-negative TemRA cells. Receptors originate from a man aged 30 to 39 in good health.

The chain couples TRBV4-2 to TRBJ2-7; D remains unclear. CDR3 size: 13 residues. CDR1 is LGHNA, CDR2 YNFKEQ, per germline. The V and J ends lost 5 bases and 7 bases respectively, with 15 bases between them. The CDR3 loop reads CASSSENAGEQYF. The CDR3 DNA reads TGTGCCAGCAGCTCCGAGAACGCCGGGGAGCAGTACTTC.

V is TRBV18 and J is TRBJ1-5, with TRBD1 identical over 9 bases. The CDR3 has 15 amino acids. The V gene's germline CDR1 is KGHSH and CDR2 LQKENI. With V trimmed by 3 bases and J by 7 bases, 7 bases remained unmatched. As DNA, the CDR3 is TGTGCCAGCTCACCTCCCGCGACAGGGGGGCAGCCCCAGCATTTT. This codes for CASSPPATGGQPQHF.

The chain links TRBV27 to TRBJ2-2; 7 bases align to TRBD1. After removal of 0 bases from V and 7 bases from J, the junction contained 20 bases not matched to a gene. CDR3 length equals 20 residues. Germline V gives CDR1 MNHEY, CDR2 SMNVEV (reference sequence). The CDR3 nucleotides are TGTGCCAGCAGTTTATCTAGTCCAGCCCTTGAGGGGGCGCTTTTCGGGGAGCTGTTTTTT. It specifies CASSLSSPALEGALFGELFF.

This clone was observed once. The CDR3 loop is CASSVARAPRDRSNTGELFF. CDR3 nucleotides: TGTGCCAGCAGCGTAGCGCGGGCCCCCCGGGACAGGTCGAACACCGGGGAGCTGTTTTTT. The chain couples TRBV9 to TRBJ2-2, with TRBD1 matching over 8 bases. This CDR3 is built from 20 residues. The germline V gene has CDR1 SGDLS and CDR2 YYNGEE. V trimming: 0 bases; J trimming: 0 bases; junction bases outside the gene matches: 13.

The chain's CDR3 is CSVDPGTGPNEQYF. CDR3 nucleotide sequence: TGCAGCGTTGATCCCGGGACAGGGCCGAACGAGCAGTACTTC. V is TRBV29-1 and J is TRBJ2-7; 9 bases line up with TRBD1. There are 14 residues in the CDR3. Per germline, CDR1 SQVTM and CDR2 ANQGSEA. V gave up 3 bases and J gave up 5 bases; unmatched junction bases: 8.

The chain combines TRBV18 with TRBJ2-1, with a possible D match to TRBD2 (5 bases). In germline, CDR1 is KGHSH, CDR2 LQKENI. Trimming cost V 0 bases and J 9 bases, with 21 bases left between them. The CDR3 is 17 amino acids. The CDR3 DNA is TGTGCCAGCTCACCACCCAGTTCGGACGGGGTATGCATTGAGCAGTTCTTC. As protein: CASSPPSSDGVCIEQFF.

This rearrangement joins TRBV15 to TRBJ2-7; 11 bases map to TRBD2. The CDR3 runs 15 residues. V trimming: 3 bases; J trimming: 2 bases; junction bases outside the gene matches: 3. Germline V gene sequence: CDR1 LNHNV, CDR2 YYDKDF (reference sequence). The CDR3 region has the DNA TGTGCCACCAGCAGCACTAGCGGGAGTCCCTACGAGCAGTACTTC. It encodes CATSSTSGSPYEQYF.

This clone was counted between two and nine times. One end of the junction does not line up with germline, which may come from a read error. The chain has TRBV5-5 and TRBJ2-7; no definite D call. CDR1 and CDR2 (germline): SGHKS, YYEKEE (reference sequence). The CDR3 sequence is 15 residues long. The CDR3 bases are TGTGCCAGCAGCTTGGGAGGTTATTCCTCCTATGAGCAGTACTTC. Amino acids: CASSLGGYSSYEQYF.

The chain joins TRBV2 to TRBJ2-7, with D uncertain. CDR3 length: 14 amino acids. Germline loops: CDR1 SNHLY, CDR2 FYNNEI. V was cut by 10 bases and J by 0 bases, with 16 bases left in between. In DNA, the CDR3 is TGTGCCAACCGTCAATTCGAGAGCTCCTACGAGCAGTACTTC. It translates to CANRQFESSYEQYF.

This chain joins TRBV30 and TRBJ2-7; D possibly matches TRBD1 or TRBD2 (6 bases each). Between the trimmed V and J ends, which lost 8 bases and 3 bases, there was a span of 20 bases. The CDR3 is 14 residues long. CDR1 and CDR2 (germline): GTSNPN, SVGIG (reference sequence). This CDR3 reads CAGGYREVNYEQYF. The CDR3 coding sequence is TGTGCCGGGGGGTACAGGGAGGTTAACTACGAGCAGTACTTC.

CDR3 nucleotide sequence: TGTGCCATCAATGGGGACGGGAGGTACGAGCAGTACTTC. Translation: CAINGDGRYEQYF. The chain recombines TRBV10-3 with TRBJ2-7; 7 bases line up with TRBD2. The CDR3 loop spans 13 amino acids. J gave up 4 bases and V 7 bases, and 7 bases lay outside the gene matches. From germline, CDR1 is ENHRY and CDR2 SYGVKD.

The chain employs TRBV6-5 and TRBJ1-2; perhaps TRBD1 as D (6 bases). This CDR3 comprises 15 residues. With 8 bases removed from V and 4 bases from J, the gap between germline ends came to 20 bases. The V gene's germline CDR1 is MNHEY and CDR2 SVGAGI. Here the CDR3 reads CASSRQGGDSYGYTF. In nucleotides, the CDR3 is TGTGCCAGCTCCAGGCAAGGGGGGGATAGCTATGGCTACACCTTC.

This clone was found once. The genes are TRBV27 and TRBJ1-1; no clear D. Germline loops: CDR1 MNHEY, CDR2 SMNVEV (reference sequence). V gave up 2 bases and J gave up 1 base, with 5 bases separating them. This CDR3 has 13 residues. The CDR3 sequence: CASSLVANTEAFF. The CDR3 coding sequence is TGTGCCAGCAGTTTAGTGGCGAACACTGAAGCTTTCTTT.

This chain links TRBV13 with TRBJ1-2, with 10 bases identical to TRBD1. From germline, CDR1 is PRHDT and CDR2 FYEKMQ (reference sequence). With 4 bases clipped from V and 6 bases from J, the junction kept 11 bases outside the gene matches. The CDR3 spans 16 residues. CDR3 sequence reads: CASSSPETGGADGYTF. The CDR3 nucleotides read TGTGCCAGCAGCTCTCCTGAGACAGGGGGCGCCGATGGCTACACCTTC.